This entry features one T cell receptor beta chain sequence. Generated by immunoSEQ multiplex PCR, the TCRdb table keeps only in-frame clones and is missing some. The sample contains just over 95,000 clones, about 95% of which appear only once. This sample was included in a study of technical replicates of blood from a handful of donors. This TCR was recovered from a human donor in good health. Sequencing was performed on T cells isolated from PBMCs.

CDR3: CASIPWERTDTQYF. The CDR3 region has the DNA TGTGCCAGCATCCCCTGGGAGCGAACAGATACGCAGTATTTT. The chain couples TRBV7-8 to TRBJ2-3, with a weak D call TRBD2 (5 bases). V lost 7 bases, J lost 3 bases, and 14 bases lay in between. The CDR3 has 14 residues. Germline-derived CDR1 and CDR2 are SGHVS and FQNEAQ.